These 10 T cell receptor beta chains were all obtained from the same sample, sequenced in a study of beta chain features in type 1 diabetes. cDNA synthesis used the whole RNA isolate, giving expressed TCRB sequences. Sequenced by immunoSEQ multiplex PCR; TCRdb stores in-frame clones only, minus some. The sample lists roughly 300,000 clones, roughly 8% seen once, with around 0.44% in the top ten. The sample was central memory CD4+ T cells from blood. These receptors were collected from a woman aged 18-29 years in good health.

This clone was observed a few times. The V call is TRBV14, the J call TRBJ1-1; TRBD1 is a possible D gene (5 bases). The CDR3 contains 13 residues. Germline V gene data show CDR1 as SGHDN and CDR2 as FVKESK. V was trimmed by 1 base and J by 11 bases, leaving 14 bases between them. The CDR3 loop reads CASSQGPGTSAFF. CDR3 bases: TGTGCCAGCAGCCAAGGACCCGGGACCAGTGCTTTCTTT.

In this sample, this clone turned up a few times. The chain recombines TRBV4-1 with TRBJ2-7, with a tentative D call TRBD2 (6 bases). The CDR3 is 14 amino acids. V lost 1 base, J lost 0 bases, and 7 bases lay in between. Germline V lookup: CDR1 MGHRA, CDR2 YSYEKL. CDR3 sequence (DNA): TGCGCCAGCAGCCAAGTGGAGGGCTCCTACGAGCAGTACTTC. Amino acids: CASSQVEGSYEQYF.

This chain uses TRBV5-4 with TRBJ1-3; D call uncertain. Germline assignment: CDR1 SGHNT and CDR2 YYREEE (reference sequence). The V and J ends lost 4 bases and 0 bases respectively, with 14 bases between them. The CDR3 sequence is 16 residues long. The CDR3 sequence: CASSPASSASGNTIYF. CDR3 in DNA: TGTGCCAGCAGCCCGGCTAGTAGTGCCTCTGGAAACACCATATATTTT.

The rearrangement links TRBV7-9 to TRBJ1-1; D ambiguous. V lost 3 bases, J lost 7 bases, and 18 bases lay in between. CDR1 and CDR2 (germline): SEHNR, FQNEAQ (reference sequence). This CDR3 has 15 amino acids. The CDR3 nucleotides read TGTGCCAGCAGCTTTGCCCCAACCGCCACGATTGAAGCTTTCTTT. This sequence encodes CASSFAPTATIEAFF.

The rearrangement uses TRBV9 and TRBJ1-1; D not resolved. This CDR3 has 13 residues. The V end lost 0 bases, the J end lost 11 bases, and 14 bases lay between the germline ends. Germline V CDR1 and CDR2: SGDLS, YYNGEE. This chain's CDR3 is CASSVGWAGEAFF. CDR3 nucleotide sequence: TGTGCCAGCAGCGTAGGTTGGGCAGGTGAGGCTTTCTTT.

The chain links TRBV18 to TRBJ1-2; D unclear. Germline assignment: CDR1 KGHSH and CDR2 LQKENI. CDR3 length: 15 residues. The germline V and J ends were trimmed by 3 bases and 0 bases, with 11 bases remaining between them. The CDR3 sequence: CASSPVTASNYGYTF. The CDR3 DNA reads TGTGCCAGCTCACCGGTTACAGCCTCTAACTATGGCTACACCTTC.

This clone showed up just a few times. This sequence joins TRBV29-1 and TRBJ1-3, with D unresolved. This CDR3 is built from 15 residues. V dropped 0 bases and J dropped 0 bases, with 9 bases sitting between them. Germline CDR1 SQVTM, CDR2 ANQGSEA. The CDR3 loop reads CSVEDYMSSGNTIYF. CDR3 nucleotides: TGCAGCGTTGAAGATTATATGAGCTCTGGAAACACCATATATTTT.

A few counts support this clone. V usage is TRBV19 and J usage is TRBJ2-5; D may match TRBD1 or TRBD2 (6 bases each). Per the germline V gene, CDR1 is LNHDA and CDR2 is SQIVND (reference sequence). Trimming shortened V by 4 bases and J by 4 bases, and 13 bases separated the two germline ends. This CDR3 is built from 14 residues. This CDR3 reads CASSRRDTPETQYF. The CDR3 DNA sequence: TGTGCCAGTAGTAGGAGGGACACCCCAGAGACCCAGTACTTC.

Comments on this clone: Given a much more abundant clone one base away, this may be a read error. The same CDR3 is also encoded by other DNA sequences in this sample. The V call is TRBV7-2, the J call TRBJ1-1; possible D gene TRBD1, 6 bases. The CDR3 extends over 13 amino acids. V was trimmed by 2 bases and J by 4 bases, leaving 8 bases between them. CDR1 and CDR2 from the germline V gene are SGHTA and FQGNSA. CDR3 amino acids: CASSLQGSTEAFF. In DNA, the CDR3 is TGTGCCAGCAGCTTACAGGGGAGCACTGAAGCTTTCTTT.

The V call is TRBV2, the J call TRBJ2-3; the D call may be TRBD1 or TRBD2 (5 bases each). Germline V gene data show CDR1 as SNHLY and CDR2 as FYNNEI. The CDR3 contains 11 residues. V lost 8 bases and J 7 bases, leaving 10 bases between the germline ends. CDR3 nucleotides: TGTGCCAGCGTGGGGGTAAATACGCAGTATTTT. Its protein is CASVGVNTQYF.